This TCR beta chain appears in the sequencing data of a study of regulatory T cells in long-lasting Graves disease. As to time point: newly diagnosed GD, antithyroid drugs for less than 3 months. The TCR library used RNA extracted from PBMCs. The TCR beta library used iRepertoire HTBI primers with Arm-PCR amplification of CDR3. TCRdb called the multiplex PCR reads again in MiXCR, with one record for every CDR3 protein. This sample has a few hundred thousand distinct CDR3 sequences, with around 13% found just once. Notes on this clonotype: This clone may be a read error of a much larger clone one base away.

CDR1 is MNHEY and CDR2 is SVGAGI in the germline V gene. After removal of 2 bases from V and 4 bases from J, the junction contained 3 bases not matched to a gene. This CDR3 has 16 amino acids. This same sample was also taken into another study, of T cells in Graves' hyperthyroidism and ophthalmopathy.

The chain has TRBV6-5 and TRBJ2-3; 13 nucleotides match TRBD2. The clonotype comes from a woman aged 45-65 years with Graves disease. The input for sequencing was peripheral blood mononuclear cells (PBMCs), taken at new diagnosis, from a patient treated with antithyroid drugs. This chain's CDR3 is CASSYLTSGRADTQYF. CDR3 DNA sequence: TGTGCCAGCAGTTACCTTACTAGCGGGAGGGCAGATACGCAGTATTTT.